Listed here are 9 T cell receptor beta chains from one sample, sequenced in a study of Ad26.COV2.S vaccination and SARS-CoV-2 variants (dated by TCRdb to the early 2020s). In light of the paper, this sample's treatment or condition label describes: approximately 18 received Ad26.COV2.S at low or high dose, single or two shots; roughly 5 received placebo; per-sample allocation not given. Repertoires of vaccine and placebo recipients were sequenced from samples collected on day 63 after the first injection. Libraries were made using the immunoSEQ multiplex PCR assay. TCRdb's version of the immuneACCESS table is confined to in-frame rearrangements and falls short of the full clone set. An unresolved V gene accounts for under half of the shortfall where checked; the remainder is of unknown origin. The sample contains roughly 320,000 clones, around 87% of them found a single time. About 3.5% of the sample comes from the top ten.

Sample: peripheral blood, taken in a trial of Ad26.COV2.S vaccine versus placebo. The receptors were gathered from a person aged 18-60 years who received the Ad26.COV2.S COVID-19 vaccine or a placebo.

The gene calls are TRBV19 and TRBJ2-3, with no clear D. This CDR3 region has 13 residues. Deletions cut 4 bases from V and 4 bases from J, with 9 bases between. Germline CDR1 LNHDA, CDR2 SQIVND (reference sequence). CDR3 nucleotides: TGTGCCAGTAGTAGTGACTCGGCAGATACGCAGTATTTT. As protein: CASSSDSADTQYF.

This chain joins TRBV11-3 and TRBJ2-1, with D perhaps matching TRBD1 (6 bases). V lost 5 bases and J 0 bases, leaving 11 bases between the germline ends. The CDR3 is 15 amino acids. Germline V gene data show CDR1 as SGHNT and CDR2 as YENEEA. CDR3 sequence (DNA): TGTGCCAGCAGCCCCGGACAGAGCTCCTACAATGAGCAGTTCTTC. Encoded protein: CASSPGQSSYNEQFF.

The V call is TRBV20-1, the J call TRBJ2-7, with D maybe TRBD1 (5 bases). The V end lost 3 bases, the J end lost 0 bases, and 15 bases lay between the germline ends. The V gene's germline CDR1 is DFQATT and CDR2 SNEGSKA (reference sequence). This CDR3 contains 15 residues. The CDR3 sequence is CSASGAGLSSYEQYF. CDR3 in DNA: TGCAGTGCTAGTGGTGCAGGGTTAAGCTCCTACGAGCAGTACTTC.

This chain uses TRBV5-1 with TRBJ1-2; 8 positions agree with TRBD1. Per germline, CDR1 SGHRS and CDR2 YFSETQ. This CDR3 is 14 amino acids long. J lost 8 bases, V lost 0 bases, and 6 bases had no gene match. CDR3 amino acids: CASSLASDRDGYTF. The CDR3 DNA is TGCGCCAGCAGCTTGGCCTCGGACAGGGACGGCTACACCTTC. Full variable domain (outside the CDR3, taken from reference TRBV5-1 and TRBJ1-2): KAGVTQTPRYLIKTRGQQVTLSCSPISGHRSVSWYQQTPGQGLQFLFEYFSETQRNKGNFPGRFSGRQFSNSRSEMNVSTLELGDSALYLCASSLASDRDGYTFGSGTRLTVV.

The rearrangement links TRBV5-4 to TRBJ2-1; D is possibly TRBD2 (7 bases). The CDR3 runs to 14 residues. V lost 0 bases and J lost 9, with 13 bases in between. CDR1 and CDR2 (germline): SGHNT, YYREEE (reference sequence). CDR3 in amino acids: CASSLVGGAAEQFF. DNA for the CDR3: TGTGCCAGCAGCTTGGTTGGGGGGGCAGCTGAGCAGTTCTTC.

J is TRBJ1-3 and V is TRBV3-1 (or the pseudogene TRBV3-2); D unresolved. Trimming took 1 base from V and 3 from J, leaving 7 bases between them. This CDR3 has 14 residues. Germline assignment: CDR1 LGHDT and CDR2 YNNKEL (reference sequence). The CDR3 coding sequence is TGTGCCAGCAGCCAAGGATTTTATGGAAACACCATATATTTT. Protein: CASSQGFYGNTIYF.

This chain uses TRBV27 with TRBJ1-4; tentative D call: TRBD1 (5 bases). V gave up 0 bases and J gave up 5 bases, with 13 bases separating them. Germline V gene data show CDR1 as MNHEY and CDR2 as SMNVEV (reference sequence). The CDR3 has 16 amino acids. The CDR3 region has the DNA TGTGCCAGCAGTTTATCGGAAGGGGTAGGGAATGAAAAACTGTTTTTT. It codes for CASSLSEGVGNEKLFF.

This chain connects TRBV12-5 to TRBJ2-7, with 13 bases lining up with TRBD2. The CDR3 sequence is 18 residues long. V dropped 0 bases and J dropped 2; count of bases not matched to a gene: 7. Germline V gene data show CDR1 as LGHNT and CDR2 as FRNRAP. The CDR3 bases are TGTGCTAGTGGTTTGGTCAGGACGGGACTAGCGGGGACCTACGAGCAGTACTTC. As protein: CASGLVRTGLAGTYEQYF.

This chain joins TRBV12-3 or TRBV12-4 and TRBJ2-5; D might be TRBD1 (6 bases). CDR3 length: 13 residues. V lost 6 bases, J lost 5 bases, and 13 bases lay in between. As DNA, the CDR3 is TGTGCCAGCAGCCCAGGGGTCAGGGAGACCCAGTACTTC. It yields the protein CASSPGVRETQYF.